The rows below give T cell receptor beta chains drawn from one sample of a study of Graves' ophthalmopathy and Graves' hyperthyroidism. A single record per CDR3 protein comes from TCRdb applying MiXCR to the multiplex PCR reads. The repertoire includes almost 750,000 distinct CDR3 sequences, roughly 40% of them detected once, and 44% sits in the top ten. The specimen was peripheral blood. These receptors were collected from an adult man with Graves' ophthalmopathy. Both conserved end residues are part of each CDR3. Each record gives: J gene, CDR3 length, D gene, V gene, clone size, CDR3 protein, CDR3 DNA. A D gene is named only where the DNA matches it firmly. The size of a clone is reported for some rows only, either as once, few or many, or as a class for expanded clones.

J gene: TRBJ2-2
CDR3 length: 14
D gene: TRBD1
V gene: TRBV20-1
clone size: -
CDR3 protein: CSAEDRGSTGELFF
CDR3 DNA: TGCAGTGCGGAGGACAGGGGGAGCACCGGGGAGCTGTTTTTT

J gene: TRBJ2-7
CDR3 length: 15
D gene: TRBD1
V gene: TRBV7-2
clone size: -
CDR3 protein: CASSLGDRGAYEQYF
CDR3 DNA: TGTGCCAGCAGCTTAGGGGACAGGGGAGCCTACGAGCAGTACTTC

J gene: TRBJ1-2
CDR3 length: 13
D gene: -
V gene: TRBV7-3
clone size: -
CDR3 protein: CAWSIRRTDGYTF
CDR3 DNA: TGTGCCTGGAGTATAAGGCGGACGGATGGCTACACCTTC

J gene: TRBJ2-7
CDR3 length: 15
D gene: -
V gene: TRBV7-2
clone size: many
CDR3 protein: CASSLGRDGFYEQYF
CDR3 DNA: TGTGCCAGCAGCTTGGGACGCGATGGCTTCTACGAGCAGTACTTC

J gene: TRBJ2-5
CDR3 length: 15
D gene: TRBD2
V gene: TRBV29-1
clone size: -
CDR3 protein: CSVVAGGHTGETQYF
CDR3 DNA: TGCAGCGTCGTCGCGGGGGGCCACACCGGGGAGACCCAGTACTTC

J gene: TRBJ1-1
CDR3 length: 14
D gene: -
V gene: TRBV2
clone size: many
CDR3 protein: CATLPGRWDTEAFF
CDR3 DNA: TGTGCCACCCTCCCGGGCCGGTGGGACACTGAAGCTTTCTTT

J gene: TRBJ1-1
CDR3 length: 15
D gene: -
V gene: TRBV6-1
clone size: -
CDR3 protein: CASSESDRLGTEAFF
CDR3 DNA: TGTGCCAGCAGTGAATCTGACCGGTTGGGCACTGAAGCTTTCTTT

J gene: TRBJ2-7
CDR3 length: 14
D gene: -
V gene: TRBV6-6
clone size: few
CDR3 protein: CASSPSTESYEQYF
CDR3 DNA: TGTGCCAGCAGTCCATCTACGGAATCCTACGAGCAGTACTTC

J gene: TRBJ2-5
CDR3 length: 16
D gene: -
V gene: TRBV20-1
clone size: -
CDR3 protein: CSARPPRGRAQETQYF
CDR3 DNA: TGCAGTGCTAGACCCCCGAGGGGCAGGGCTCAAGAGACCCAGTACTTC

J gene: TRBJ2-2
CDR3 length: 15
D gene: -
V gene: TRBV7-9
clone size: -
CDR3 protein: CASSRTGVRTGELFF
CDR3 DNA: TGTGCCAGCAGCCGAACGGGGGTTCGGACCGGGGAGCTGTTTTTT

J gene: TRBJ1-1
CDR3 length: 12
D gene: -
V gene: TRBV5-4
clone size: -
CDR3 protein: CASSQDRSEAFF
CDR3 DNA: TGCGCCAGCAGCCAAGATCGGTCTGAAGCTTTCTTT

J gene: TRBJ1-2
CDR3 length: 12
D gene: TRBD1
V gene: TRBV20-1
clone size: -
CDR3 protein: CSATGTGEGYTF
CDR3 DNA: TGCAGTGCTACCGGGACAGGGGAAGGCTACACCTTC

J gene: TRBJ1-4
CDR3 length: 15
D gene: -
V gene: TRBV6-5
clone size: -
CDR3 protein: CASSPLRTKNEKLFF
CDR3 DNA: TGTGCCAGCAGTCCGCTGCGGACAAAAAATGAAAAACTGTTTTTT

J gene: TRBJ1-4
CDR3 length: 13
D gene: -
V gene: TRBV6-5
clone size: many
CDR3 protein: CASSYRGGEKLFF
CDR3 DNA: TGTGCCAGCAGTTACAGGGGAGGAGAAAAACTGTTTTTT

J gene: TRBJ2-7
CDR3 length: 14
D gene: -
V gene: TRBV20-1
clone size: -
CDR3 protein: CSARDGGSVYEQYF
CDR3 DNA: TGCAGTGCTAGAGATGGGGGTAGTGTTTACGAGCAGTACTTC

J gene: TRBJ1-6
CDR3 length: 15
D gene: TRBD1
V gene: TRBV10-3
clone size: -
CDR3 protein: CAISDSGQVNSPLHF
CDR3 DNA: TGTGCCATCAGTGACTCGGGACAGGTCAATTCACCCCTCCACTTT

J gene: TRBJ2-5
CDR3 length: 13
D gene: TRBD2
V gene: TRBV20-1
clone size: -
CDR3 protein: CSARGLAGEAQYF
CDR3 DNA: TGCAGTGCTAGAGGGCTAGCGGGAGAGGCCCAGTACTTC

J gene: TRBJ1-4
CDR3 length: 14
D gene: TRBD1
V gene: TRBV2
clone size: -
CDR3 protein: CASSARQGSEKLFF
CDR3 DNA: TGTGCCAGCAGTGCCCGACAGGGGAGTGAAAAACTGTTTTTT

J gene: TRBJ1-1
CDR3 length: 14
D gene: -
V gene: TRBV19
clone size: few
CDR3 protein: CASSRGVVFAEAFF
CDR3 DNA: TGTGCCAGTAGTAGGGGGGTTGTATTCGCTGAAGCTTTCTTT

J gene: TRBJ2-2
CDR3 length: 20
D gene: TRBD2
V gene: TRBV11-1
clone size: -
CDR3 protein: CASSLVHGDLAGGNTGELFF
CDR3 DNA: TGTGCCAGCAGCTTAGTGCATGGGGACTTAGCGGGGGGAAACACCGGGGAGCTGTTTTTT

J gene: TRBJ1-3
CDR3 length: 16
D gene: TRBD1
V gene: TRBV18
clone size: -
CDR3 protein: CASSSTGTGPGNTIYF
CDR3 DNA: TGTGCCAGCAGCTCCACCGGGACAGGCCCTGGAAACACCATATATTTT

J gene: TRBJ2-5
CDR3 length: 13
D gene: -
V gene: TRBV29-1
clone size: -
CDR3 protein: CSTVEDIRETQYF
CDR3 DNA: TGCAGCACCGTTGAAGATATTCGAGAGACCCAGTACTTC

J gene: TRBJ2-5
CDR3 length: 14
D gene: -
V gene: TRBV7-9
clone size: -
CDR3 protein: CASSVSGDQETQYF
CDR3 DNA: TGTGCCAGCAGCGTCTCCGGTGACCAAGAGACCCAGTACTTC

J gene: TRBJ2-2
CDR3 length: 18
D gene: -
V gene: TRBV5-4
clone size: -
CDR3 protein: CASSPRAPGPVGTGELFF
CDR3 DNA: TGTGCCAGCAGCCCACGCGCCCCGGGACCCGTAGGGACCGGGGAGCTGTTTTTT

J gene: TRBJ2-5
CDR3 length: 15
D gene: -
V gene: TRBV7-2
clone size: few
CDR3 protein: CASSPENGYQETQYF
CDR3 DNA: TGTGCCAGCAGCCCTGAAAACGGTTACCAAGAGACCCAGTACTTC

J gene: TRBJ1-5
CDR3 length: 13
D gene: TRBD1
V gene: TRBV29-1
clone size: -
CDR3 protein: CSLGQGSNQPQHF
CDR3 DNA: TGCAGCCTCGGACAGGGAAGCAATCAGCCCCAGCATTTT

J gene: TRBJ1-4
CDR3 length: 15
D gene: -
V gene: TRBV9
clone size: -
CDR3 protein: CASSVDEGRGEKLFF
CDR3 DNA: TGTGCCAGCAGCGTAGATGAGGGGAGGGGTGAAAAACTGTTTTTT

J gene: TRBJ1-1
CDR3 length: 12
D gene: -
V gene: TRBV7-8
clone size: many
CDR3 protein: CASGSIFTEAFF
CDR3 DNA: TGTGCCAGCGGATCTATATTTACTGAAGCTTTCTTT

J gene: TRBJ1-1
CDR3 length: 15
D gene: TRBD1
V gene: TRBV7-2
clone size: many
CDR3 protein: CASSSGDSMNTEAFF
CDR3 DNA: TGTGCCAGCAGCTCGGGGGACAGCATGAACACTGAAGCTTTCTTT

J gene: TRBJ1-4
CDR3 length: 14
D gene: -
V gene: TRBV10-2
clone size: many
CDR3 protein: CASRAGTMNEKLFF
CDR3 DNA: TGCGCCAGCAGAGCCGGGACAATGAATGAAAAACTGTTTTTT

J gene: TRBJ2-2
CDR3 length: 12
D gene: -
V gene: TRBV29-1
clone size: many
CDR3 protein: CSLEVSTGELFF
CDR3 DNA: TGCAGCCTTGAGGTCAGCACCGGGGAGCTGTTTTTT

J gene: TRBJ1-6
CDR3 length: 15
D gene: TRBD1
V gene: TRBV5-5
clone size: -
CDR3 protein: CSSSSSGTGRSPLHF
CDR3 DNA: TGTTCCAGCAGCTCGTCCGGGACAGGGAGGTCACCCCTCCACTTT